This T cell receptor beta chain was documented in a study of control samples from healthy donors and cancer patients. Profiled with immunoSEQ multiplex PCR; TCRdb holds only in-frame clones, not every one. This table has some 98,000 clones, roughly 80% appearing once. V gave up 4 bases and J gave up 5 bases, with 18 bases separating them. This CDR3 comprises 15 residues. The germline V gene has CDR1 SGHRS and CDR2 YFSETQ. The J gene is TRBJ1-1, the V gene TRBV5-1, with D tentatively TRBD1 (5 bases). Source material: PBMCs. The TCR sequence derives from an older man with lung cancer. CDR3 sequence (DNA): TGCGCCAGCAGCCAACAGTCCACTGAGGGGACTGAAGCTTTCTTT. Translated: CASSQQSTEGTEAFF.